This is a list of T cell receptor beta chains from one sample in a study of technical replicates of blood from a few donors. Method: immunoSEQ multiplex PCR; TCRdb's copy keeps in-frame clones and lacks some. Of more than 75,000 clones listed, around 96% are singletons. The material sequenced was T cells isolated from PBMCs. These TCRs come from a human donor in good health. Each CDR3 is given with its conserved first and last residue. Each record gives: clone size, CDR3 length, V gene, D gene, J gene, CDR3 DNA, CDR3 protein. A D gene is named only where the DNA matches it firmly. Expanded clones are given a class, and other clones once, few, many or no size at all.

clone_size: -; cdr3_length: 15; v_call: TRBV2; d_call: -; j_call: TRBJ1-5; cdr3_nt: TGTGCCAGCAGTGCGATCGGGTATAGCAATCAGCCCCAGCATTTT; cdr3_aa: CASSAIGYSNQPQHF
clone_size: -; cdr3_length: 11; v_call: TRBV2; d_call: -; j_call: TRBJ1-1; cdr3_nt: TGTGCCAGCGCCCAGGGGACTGAAGCTTTCTTT; cdr3_aa: CASAQGTEAFF
clone_size: -; cdr3_length: 13; v_call: TRBV6-6; d_call: -; j_call: TRBJ2-5; cdr3_nt: TGTGCCAGCAGTCACGGGGGTTACGAGACCCAGTACTTC; cdr3_aa: CASSHGGYETQYF
clone_size: -; cdr3_length: 14; v_call: TRBV6-6; d_call: TRBD1; j_call: TRBJ2-7; cdr3_nt: TGTGCCAGCAGTACCCGGGACAGGGTATCCGAGCAGTACTTC; cdr3_aa: CASSTRDRVSEQYF
clone_size: -; cdr3_length: 15; v_call: TRBV12-5; d_call: -; j_call: TRBJ2-7; cdr3_nt: TGTGCTAGTGGTTCCTCGGGGATGGCCTCCTACGAGCAGTACTTC; cdr3_aa: CASGSSGMASYEQYF
clone_size: -; cdr3_length: 13; v_call: TRBV29-1; d_call: TRBD1; j_call: TRBJ1-4; cdr3_nt: TGCAGCGTTGAGGACAGGGGAGATGAAAAACTGTTTTTT; cdr3_aa: CSVEDRGDEKLFF
clone_size: -; cdr3_length: 13; v_call: TRBV30; d_call: -; j_call: TRBJ1-5; cdr3_nt: TGTGCCTGGAGTGTAACACAGACCCAGCCCCAGCATTTT; cdr3_aa: CAWSVTQTQPQHF
clone_size: once; cdr3_length: 14; v_call: TRBV9; d_call: -; j_call: TRBJ1-1; cdr3_nt: TGTGCCAGCAGCGTAGGGGGCATGAACACTGAAGCTTTCTTT; cdr3_aa: CASSVGGMNTEAFF
clone_size: -; cdr3_length: 16; v_call: TRBV9; d_call: TRBD2; j_call: TRBJ2-1; cdr3_nt: TGTGCCAGCAGCGTTGACGGACTAGCGGGTGAAGATGAGCAGTTCTTC; cdr3_aa: CASSVDGLAGEDEQFF
clone_size: -; cdr3_length: 15; v_call: TRBV10-1; d_call: TRBD2; j_call: TRBJ2-5; cdr3_nt: TGCGCCAGCAGTGAAGCGGGACCCAAGGGAGAGACCCAGTACTTC; cdr3_aa: CASSEAGPKGETQYF
clone_size: -; cdr3_length: 14; v_call: TRBV6-5; d_call: TRBD2; j_call: TRBJ2-3; cdr3_nt: TGTGCCAGCAGTTCCGGACTAGCCCACGGTACGCAGTATTTT; cdr3_aa: CASSSGLAHGTQYF
clone_size: -; cdr3_length: 14; v_call: TRBV18; d_call: TRBD1; j_call: TRBJ2-7; cdr3_nt: TGTGCCAGCTCACCCTCGGGACAGGGGCCCGAGCAGTACTTC; cdr3_aa: CASSPSGQGPEQYF
clone_size: -; cdr3_length: 16; v_call: TRBV7-8; d_call: TRBD1; j_call: TRBJ2-7; cdr3_nt: TGTGCCAGCAGCTTTTGGACAGGCGAAAGGACCTACGAGCAGTACTTC; cdr3_aa: CASSFWTGERTYEQYF
clone_size: -; cdr3_length: 14; v_call: TRBV4-1; d_call: -; j_call: TRBJ1-1; cdr3_nt: TGCGCCAGCAGCGTCCGGCACAGGATCACTGAAGCTTTCTTT; cdr3_aa: CASSVRHRITEAFF
clone_size: -; cdr3_length: 16; v_call: TRBV10-3; d_call: TRBD2; j_call: TRBJ2-7; cdr3_nt: TGTGCCATCAGTGAGTCTGTAGCGGGAGATCCCCACGAGCAGTACTTC; cdr3_aa: CAISESVAGDPHEQYF
clone_size: -; cdr3_length: 11; v_call: TRBV5-4; d_call: -; j_call: TRBJ2-7; cdr3_nt: TGTGCCAGCAGTTTCCTCTACGAGCAGTACTTC; cdr3_aa: CASSFLYEQYF
clone_size: few; cdr3_length: 13; v_call: TRBV7-3; d_call: -; j_call: TRBJ1-1; cdr3_nt: TGTGCCAGCAGCTTATACCGGGGGGCTGAAGCTTTCTTT; cdr3_aa: CASSLYRGAEAFF
clone_size: -; cdr3_length: 15; v_call: TRBV5-1; d_call: TRBD2; j_call: TRBJ2-7; cdr3_nt: TGCGCCAGCAGCGGGGGGACTAGCGGGACCTACGAGCAGTACTTC; cdr3_aa: CASSGGTSGTYEQYF
clone_size: -; cdr3_length: 16; v_call: TRBV4-3; d_call: -; j_call: TRBJ2-2; cdr3_nt: TGCGCCAGCAGCCACGCGCGGCGATCGAACACCGGGGAGCTGTTTTTT; cdr3_aa: CASSHARRSNTGELFF
clone_size: -; cdr3_length: 11; v_call: TRBV20-1; d_call: -; j_call: TRBJ2-5; cdr3_nt: TGCAGTGCTCAGGGAAAGGAGACCCAGTACTTC; cdr3_aa: CSAQGKETQYF
clone_size: -; cdr3_length: 15; v_call: TRBV7-9; d_call: TRBD1; j_call: TRBJ2-7; cdr3_nt: TGTGCCAGCAGTTGGGCAAGGGACAGGGCCTACGAGCAGTACTTC; cdr3_aa: CASSWARDRAYEQYF
clone_size: -; cdr3_length: 15; v_call: TRBV5-1; d_call: TRBD1; j_call: TRBJ2-7; cdr3_nt: TGCGCCAGCAGCTATGAAACAGGGGAGCCCTACGAGCAGTACTTC; cdr3_aa: CASSYETGEPYEQYF
clone_size: -; cdr3_length: 14; v_call: TRBV7-3; d_call: TRBD2; j_call: TRBJ2-7; cdr3_nt: TGTGCCAGCAGCTCAGGGACTAGACCCTACGAGCAGTACTTC; cdr3_aa: CASSSGTRPYEQYF
clone_size: -; cdr3_length: 16; v_call: TRBV6-5; d_call: TRBD2; j_call: TRBJ2-5; cdr3_nt: TGTGCCAGCAGTTACGCGGACTCGCTAGCGGGGGAGACCCAGTACTTC; cdr3_aa: CASSYADSLAGETQYF
clone_size: -; cdr3_length: 13; v_call: TRBV13; d_call: -; j_call: TRBJ2-1; cdr3_nt: TGTGCCAGCAGCATACGGCCCACGGGTGAGCAGTTCTTC; cdr3_aa: CASSIRPTGEQFF
clone_size: -; cdr3_length: 18; v_call: TRBV21-1; d_call: -; j_call: TRBJ2-1; cdr3_nt: TGTGCCAGCAGCAAAGCCGATACCGGGACAGGTCTGTACAATGAGCAGTTCTTC; cdr3_aa: CASSKADTGTGLYNEQFF
clone_size: -; cdr3_length: 14; v_call: TRBV5-1; d_call: TRBD1; j_call: TRBJ2-7; cdr3_nt: TGCGCCAGCAGCTTGGAAGGGGGCAGATACGAGCAGTACTTC; cdr3_aa: CASSLEGGRYEQYF
clone_size: -; cdr3_length: 14; v_call: TRBV25-1; d_call: -; j_call: TRBJ1-2; cdr3_nt: TGTGCCAGCAGTGCCGGGACAAATAACTATGGCTACACCTTC; cdr3_aa: CASSAGTNNYGYTF
clone_size: once; cdr3_length: 15; v_call: TRBV7-9; d_call: -; j_call: TRBJ1-5; cdr3_nt: TGTGCCAGCAGCTTATTTTTAGGGGGCAATCAGCCCCAGCATTTT; cdr3_aa: CASSLFLGGNQPQHF
clone_size: -; cdr3_length: 14; v_call: TRBV7-3; d_call: TRBD1; j_call: TRBJ1-5; cdr3_nt: TGTGCCAGCAGCCAACAGGGGGCCTATCAGCCCCAGCATTTT; cdr3_aa: CASSQQGAYQPQHF
clone_size: -; cdr3_length: 16; v_call: TRBV5-6; d_call: TRBD1; j_call: TRBJ2-7; cdr3_nt: TGTGCCAGCAGCTCAGGGGGACAGGGTACAATCTACGAGCAGTACTTC; cdr3_aa: CASSSGGQGTIYEQYF
clone_size: -; cdr3_length: 18; v_call: TRBV10-3; d_call: -; j_call: TRBJ1-2; cdr3_nt: TGTGCCATCATCCAAACCCCTCTTTCCGATGGACAGCTGTATGGCTACACCTTC; cdr3_aa: CAIIQTPLSDGQLYGYTF
clone_size: -; cdr3_length: 13; v_call: TRBV10-3; d_call: TRBD1; j_call: TRBJ2-7; cdr3_nt: TGTGCCATCAGTGGGGACAGTCCCATCGAGCAGTACTTC; cdr3_aa: CAISGDSPIEQYF
clone_size: -; cdr3_length: 13; v_call: TRBV6-5; d_call: -; j_call: TRBJ2-2; cdr3_nt: TGTGCCAGCAGTTACGTTAATACCGGGGAGCTGTTTTTT; cdr3_aa: CASSYVNTGELFF
clone_size: -; cdr3_length: 13; v_call: TRBV10-3; d_call: -; j_call: TRBJ1-1; cdr3_nt: TGTGCCATCCTAGGGGCAGTAGGGACTGAAGCTTTCTTT; cdr3_aa: CAILGAVGTEAFF
clone_size: -; cdr3_length: 18; v_call: TRBV19; d_call: TRBD2; j_call: TRBJ2-7; cdr3_nt: TGTGCCAGTAGTATGTACTCTAGCGGGAGTAGGTTTCTGGACGAGCAGTACTTC; cdr3_aa: CASSMYSSGSRFLDEQYF
clone_size: -; cdr3_length: 15; v_call: TRBV28; d_call: TRBD2; j_call: TRBJ2-7; cdr3_nt: TGTGCCAGCAGTTCCCCTGGGAGGGCTGGGTACGAGCAGTACTTC; cdr3_aa: CASSSPGRAGYEQYF
clone_size: -; cdr3_length: 14; v_call: TRBV7-9; d_call: -; j_call: TRBJ2-5; cdr3_nt: TGTGCCAGCAGCGCTCCGGGATACCAAGAGACCCAGTACTTC; cdr3_aa: CASSAPGYQETQYF
clone_size: -; cdr3_length: 15; v_call: TRBV11-2; d_call: TRBD2; j_call: TRBJ2-7; cdr3_nt: TGTGCCAGCAGCTTTTACGGCGGGAGGGCCTATGAGCAGTACTTC; cdr3_aa: CASSFYGGRAYEQYF
clone_size: -; cdr3_length: 13; v_call: TRBV6-5; d_call: -; j_call: TRBJ1-1; cdr3_nt: TGTGCCAGCAGTTACTCACAGAACACTGAAGCTTTCTTT; cdr3_aa: CASSYSQNTEAFF
clone_size: once; cdr3_length: 14; v_call: TRBV28; d_call: -; j_call: TRBJ2-1; cdr3_nt: TGTGCCAGCGTCGGGGCAGGGGCGAACAATGAGCAGTTCTTC; cdr3_aa: CASVGAGANNEQFF
clone_size: -; cdr3_length: 13; v_call: TRBV19; d_call: -; j_call: TRBJ2-7; cdr3_nt: TGTGCCACTTCGATAGTAGTCTTCTACGAGCAGTACTTC; cdr3_aa: CATSIVVFYEQYF
clone_size: once; cdr3_length: 14; v_call: TRBV13; d_call: TRBD1; j_call: TRBJ2-7; cdr3_nt: TGTGCCAGCAGCTCCGGGGCAGGGGGTTCACAGCAGTACTTC; cdr3_aa: CASSSGAGGSQQYF
clone_size: -; cdr3_length: 13; v_call: TRBV6-1; d_call: TRBD1; j_call: TRBJ2-7; cdr3_nt: TGTGCCAGCAGTGCCTTGACAGGGCGCGAGCAGTACTTC; cdr3_aa: CASSALTGREQYF
clone_size: once; cdr3_length: 13; v_call: TRBV10-2; d_call: TRBD2; j_call: TRBJ2-1; cdr3_nt: TGCGCCAGCAGTGAGGGACTAGCTACTGAGCAGTTCTTC; cdr3_aa: CASSEGLATEQFF
clone_size: -; cdr3_length: 15; v_call: TRBV9; d_call: TRBD2; j_call: TRBJ2-7; cdr3_nt: TGTGCCAGCAGCGTAGCGCCTAGCGGATACTACGAGCAGTACTTC; cdr3_aa: CASSVAPSGYYEQYF
clone_size: -; cdr3_length: 14; v_call: TRBV30; d_call: -; j_call: TRBJ2-1; cdr3_nt: TGTGCCTGGAGTGGACTGACTGCCTACAATGAGCAGTTCTTC; cdr3_aa: CAWSGLTAYNEQFF
clone_size: once; cdr3_length: 14; v_call: TRBV4-2; d_call: -; j_call: TRBJ2-7; cdr3_nt: TGTGCCAGCAGCCATATTTATAGGGGAAACGAGCAGTACTTC; cdr3_aa: CASSHIYRGNEQYF
clone_size: once; cdr3_length: 16; v_call: TRBV7-6; d_call: -; j_call: TRBJ1-3; cdr3_nt: TGTGCCAGCAGCTTACAGACTTTCTCCTCTGGAAACACCATATATTTT; cdr3_aa: CASSLQTFSSGNTIYF
clone_size: once; cdr3_length: 14; v_call: TRBV11-2; d_call: -; j_call: TRBJ2-5; cdr3_nt: TGTGCCAGCAGCTTGATGGCGGCCCAAGAGACCCAGTACTTC; cdr3_aa: CASSLMAAQETQYF
clone_size: -; cdr3_length: 13; v_call: TRBV5-5; d_call: -; j_call: TRBJ2-5; cdr3_nt: TGTGCCAGCAGCCCAACAGGTCAAGGGACCCAGTACTTC; cdr3_aa: CASSPTGQGTQYF
clone_size: -; cdr3_length: 17; v_call: TRBV27; d_call: -; j_call: TRBJ2-7; cdr3_nt: TGTGCCAGCAGTTTAGCGGGCCCACCAAACCTTTTTTACGAGCAGTACTTC; cdr3_aa: CASSLAGPPNLFYEQYF
clone_size: once; cdr3_length: 15; v_call: TRBV14; d_call: TRBD2; j_call: TRBJ2-7; cdr3_nt: TGTGCCAGCAGCCAAGAATGGGAGGGCCCCTACGAGCAGTACTTC; cdr3_aa: CASSQEWEGPYEQYF
clone_size: -; cdr3_length: 14; v_call: TRBV29-1; d_call: -; j_call: TRBJ2-7; cdr3_nt: TGCAGCGGACAGGACGGACTCGAAGGGAGCGAGCAGTACTTC; cdr3_aa: CSGQDGLEGSEQYF
clone_size: -; cdr3_length: 14; v_call: TRBV12-5; d_call: -; j_call: TRBJ1-1; cdr3_nt: TGTGCTAGTGGTTTGGGACAATTGAACACTGAAGCTTTCTTT; cdr3_aa: CASGLGQLNTEAFF
clone_size: -; cdr3_length: 15; v_call: TRBV9; d_call: -; j_call: TRBJ2-7; cdr3_nt: TGTGCCAGCAGAGTAGAGGATTTAGGAGGGTACGAGCAGTACTTC; cdr3_aa: CASRVEDLGGYEQYF
clone_size: -; cdr3_length: 11; v_call: TRBV5-1; d_call: -; j_call: TRBJ2-4; cdr3_nt: TGCGCCAGCAGCTTCCGAAACATTCAGTACTTC; cdr3_aa: CASSFRNIQYF
clone_size: -; cdr3_length: 15; v_call: TRBV7-6; d_call: -; j_call: TRBJ2-7; cdr3_nt: TGTGCCAGCAGCTTAGGTCTGGGCCAAGGCTACGAGCAGTACTTC; cdr3_aa: CASSLGLGQGYEQYF
clone_size: -; cdr3_length: 17; v_call: TRBV28; d_call: TRBD2; j_call: TRBJ2-3; cdr3_nt: TGTGCCAGCAGTCAACCTAGAACTAGCGGGAGGGGGGATACGCAGTATTTT; cdr3_aa: CASSQPRTSGRGDTQYF
clone_size: -; cdr3_length: 15; v_call: TRBV19; d_call: TRBD2; j_call: TRBJ2-3; cdr3_nt: TGTGCCAGTAGTATAGGCGGGAGTCGGTCAGATACGCAGTATTTT; cdr3_aa: CASSIGGSRSDTQYF